In this sample, the clone carrying this TCR beta chain turned up once. The junction departs from the called germline gene at one end, perhaps through a read error. This record comes from a study of tumor-infiltrating lymphocytes in primary liver carcinoma. The wider study: All lesions had stage T1-T3 N0M0 and roughly 4 to 11 cm widths.

Unsorted bulk tissue (roughly 17-34 mg) underwent RNA and DNA co-extraction. Germline V lookup: CDR1 MDHEN, CDR2 SYDVKM. The CDR3 extends over 17 amino acids. Total RNA amounting to 450 to 550 ng was the source from which TCR beta cDNA was made with a constant-region primer. Generation of the TCR beta libraries relied on three nested multiplex PCR rounds using slightly modified ARM-PCR. Investigators reported that the first two PCR rounds, at around 11 cycles each, used TRBV1-TRBV30 forward primers with a C-beta reverse primer. One entry per CDR3 protein, called by TCRdb with MiXCR from the multiplex PCR reads. The data show approximately 110,000 distinct CDR3 sequences, 64% seen once.

The chain recombines TRBV28 with TRBJ2-1; the match to TRBD2 covers 10 bases. Specimen: liver tumor tissue from sampling region 3. Specified subset: tumor region T3, left-lateral pole. This clonotype was obtained from a woman between 55 and 75 years old with primary liver carcinoma and hepatitis B virus infection. The CDR3 here is CTSGLITGTSDSNEQFF. The CDR3 DNA is TGTACCAGCGGACTCATAACCGGGACTAGCGATTCGAATGAGCAGTTCTTC.